This TCR beta chain was profiled in a study of T cells expressing NK-cell markers. Overall study context: The TCR beta repertoires were obtained from sorted CD3+CD56+NKG2C+, CD3+CD56+NKG2C- and CD3+CD56-NKG2C+ T cells. Seven HCMV-seropositive donors and one seronegative donor made up the eight sequenced donors. The study's findings and limits: Of the CD8+ T cell pool in six donors, roughly 1.0-8% was accounted for by dominant NKG2C+ clonotypes.

Regarding this clonotype: Its antigen is unidentified.

With the 5' RACE reads reprocessed, TCRdb shows one record per CDR3 protein and no DNA. Recorded for this sample: approximately 150,000 distinct CDR3 sequences. Input material: blood T cells: a sorted CD56 or NKG2C T cell subset, CD4+ or CD8+ T cells, or bulk PBMC T cells (not recorded which). The clonotype originates from a woman between 18 and 75 years old in good health.

CDR3 loop: CASSKVGYEQYF. J is TRBJ2-7 and V is TRBV5-6. Germline assignment: CDR1 SGHDT and CDR2 YYEEEE. This CDR3 contains 12 residues.